This TCR beta chain appears in the sequencing data of a study of OX40 agonist ivuxolimab in advanced cancers. This CDR3 spans 16 amino acids. The V and J ends lost 5 bases and 3 bases respectively, with 17 bases between them. The germline CDR1 and CDR2 sequences are SGHNT and YENEEA. Data came from immunoSEQ multiplex PCR; TCRdb stores just in-frame clones and leaves some out. The data contain 70,000 to 95,000 clones, over 75% of them singletons. The TCR sequence derives from an adult with an advanced solid tumor such as melanoma, head and neck, liver or kidney cancer. The chain couples TRBV11-3 to TRBJ1-3; tentative D call: TRBD1 (6 bases). The sequencing here drew on CD4+ or CD8+ T cells sorted from blood, taken in a trial of the OX40 agonist ivuxolimab. CDR3 loop: CASSPSWGASGNTIYF. The CDR3 DNA reads as TGTGCCAGCAGCCCGAGCTGGGGGGCAAGTGGAAACACCATATATTTT.